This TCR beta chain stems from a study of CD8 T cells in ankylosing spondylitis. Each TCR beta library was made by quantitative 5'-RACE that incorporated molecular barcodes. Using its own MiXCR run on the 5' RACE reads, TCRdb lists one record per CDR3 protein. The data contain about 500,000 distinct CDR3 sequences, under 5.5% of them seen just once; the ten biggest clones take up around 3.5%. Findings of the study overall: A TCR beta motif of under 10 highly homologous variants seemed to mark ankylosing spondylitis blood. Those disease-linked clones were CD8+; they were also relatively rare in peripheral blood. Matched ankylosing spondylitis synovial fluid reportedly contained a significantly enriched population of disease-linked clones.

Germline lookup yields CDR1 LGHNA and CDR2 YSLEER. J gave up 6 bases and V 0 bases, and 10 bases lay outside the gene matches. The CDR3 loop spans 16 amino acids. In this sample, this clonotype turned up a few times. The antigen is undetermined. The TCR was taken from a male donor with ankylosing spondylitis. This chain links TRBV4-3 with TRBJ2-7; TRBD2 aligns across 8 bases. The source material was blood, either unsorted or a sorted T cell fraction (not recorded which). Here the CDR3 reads CASSQEGGLAASEQYF. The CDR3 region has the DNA TGCGCCAGCAGCCAAGAGGGCGGACTAGCTGCCAGCGAGCAGTACTTC.